The 23 T cell receptor beta chains below all came from one sample that was sequenced in a study of T cells in Graves' hyperthyroidism and ophthalmopathy. TCR beta CDR3 regions were amplified from RNA. Initially, a first-round RT-PCR of the TCR CDR3 employed the HTBI primer set. TCRdb reanalysed the multiplex PCR reads using MiXCR and keeps one entry per CDR3 protein. The data hold 400,000 to 600,000 distinct CDR3 sequences, with about 16% observed a single time. The sequencing input was blood. Receptors were obtained from a woman in her 30s with Graves' ophthalmopathy.

This clonotype has at least ten counts. This chain links TRBV7-9 with TRBJ2-1; perhaps D is TRBD1 or TRBD2 (6 bases each). Per the germline V gene, CDR1 is SEHNR and CDR2 is FQNEAQ (reference sequence). CDR3 length equals 16 residues. Trimming stripped 5 bases from V and 4 bases from J, with 18 bases between. This CDR3 is CASSPRQGGRYNEQFF. The CDR3 DNA sequence: TGTGCCAGCAGCCCCCGCCAAGGGGGGAGATACAATGAGCAGTTCTTC.

The rearrangement links TRBV20-1 to TRBJ2-7; D may match TRBD1 or TRBD2 (5 bases each). From germline, CDR1 is DFQATT and CDR2 SNEGSKA (reference sequence). This CDR3 comprises 14 residues. The ends were cut back, 6 bases at V and 4 bases at J, with 19 bases in the middle. The CDR3 spells CSATEGRLPYEQYF. CDR3 DNA: TGCAGTGCCACCGAGGGACGTCTTCCATACGAGCAGTACTTC.

This chain's CDR3 is CSAQDRGSGNTIYF. The DNA for the CDR3 is TGCAGTGCCCAGGACAGGGGATCTGGAAACACCATATATTTT. The chain links TRBV20-1 to TRBJ1-3, with 9 bases matching TRBD1. The trim removed 6 bases at V and 1 base at J, leaving 4 bases unmatched. CDR1 and CDR2 from the germline V gene are DFQATT and SNEGSKA (reference sequence). The CDR3 has 14 amino acids.

There are many counts of this clonotype. This rearrangement joins TRBV28 to TRBJ2-4; possibly TRBD1 or TRBD2 for D (5 bases each). Germline CDR1 and CDR2: MDHEN and SYDVKM. The CDR3 runs to 16 residues. V shed 5 bases and J shed 1 base, with 15 bases lying between them. The DNA for the CDR3 is TGTGCCAGCAGTCCCCCCAGGGACGGGGCCAAAAACATTCAGTACTTC. Residues: CASSPPRDGAKNIQYF.

Of note for this clonotype: A much more abundant neighbour one base away suggests this may be a read error. This chain connects TRBV18 to TRBJ2-7; D is perhaps TRBD2 (6 bases). Germline values: CDR1 KGHSH, CDR2 LQKENI. CDR3 length equals 14 residues. The CDR3 here is CAGSPREHTYEQYF. The CDR3, as DNA: TGTGCCGGCTCACCACGGGAGCACACCTACGAGCAGTACTTC.

V gene TRBV5-1 combines with J gene TRBJ2-3; 7 bases match TRBD2. The V gene's germline CDR1 is SGHRS and CDR2 YFSETQ. V shed 0 bases, J shed 4 bases, and the junction held 11 bases outside the gene matches. This CDR3 has 17 amino acids. CDR3 in amino acids: CASSLASVTSWSDTQYF. CDR3 DNA sequence: TGCGCCAGCAGCTTGGCCTCAGTGACTAGCTGGTCAGATACGCAGTATTTT.

This clonotype was found many times. CDR3 sequence (DNA): TGCAGTGCTGTCGGAAGGGGTGTCGGCACTGAAGCTTTCTTT. This encodes CSAVGRGVGTEAFF. J is TRBJ1-1 and V is TRBV20-1; maybe TRBD1 (5 bases). This CDR3 has 14 residues. Germline-derived CDR1 and CDR2 are DFQATT and SNEGSKA (reference sequence). The ends were cut back, 5 bases at V and 4 bases at J, with 17 bases in the middle.

This chain links TRBV7-9 with TRBJ2-1; possibly TRBD1 for D (5 bases). V was shortened by 2 bases and J by 5 bases, with 16 bases between the two germline ends. CDR3 size: 16 residues. Germline values: CDR1 SEHNR, CDR2 FQNEAQ (reference sequence). The CDR3 sequence is CASSLLGQGLNNEQFF. Here the CDR3 DNA reads TGTGCCAGCAGCTTACTCGGGCAGGGATTAAACAATGAGCAGTTCTTC.

Only a few counts were recorded for this clonotype. The gene calls are TRBV5-1 and TRBJ2-5, with 8 bases matching TRBD1. Germline V gives CDR1 SGHRS, CDR2 YFSETQ. Trimming cost V 4 bases and J 0 bases; bases outside gene matches: 5. This CDR3 is 15 amino acids long. DNA of the CDR3: TGCGCCAGCAGCCCACCGGACAGGGACCAAGAGACCCAGTACTTC. Protein product: CASSPPDRDQETQYF. The variable domain in full, completed from reference TRBV5-1 and TRBJ2-5, reads KAGVTQTPRYLIKTRGQQVTLSCSPISGHRSVSWYQQTPGQGLQFLFEYFSETQRNKGNFPGRFSGRQFSNSRSEMNVSTLELGDSALYLCASSPPDRDQETQYFGPGTRLLVL.

The table lists this clonotype with a few counts. The chain uses TRBV28 and TRBJ1-2; D gene unclear. V lost 9 bases, J lost 4 bases, and 15 bases lay in between. CDR3 size: 13 residues. Germline V CDR1 and CDR2: MDHEN, SYDVKM. The chain's CDR3 is CASTSGWSYGYTF. The CDR3 DNA follows: TGTGCCAGTACCAGTGGGTGGTCCTATGGCTACACCTTC.

This clonotype was detected many times. J is TRBJ1-5 and V is TRBV29-1; 7 bases align to TRBD1. Trimming removed 4 bases from V and 6 bases from J; junction bases left unmatched: 6. CDR3 length equals 13 residues. Germline V lookup: CDR1 SQVTM, CDR2 ANQGSEA. CDR3 coding DNA: TGCAGCGTTGTAGGGGGCGCGGGTCAGCCCCAGCATTTT. Translating it yields CSVVGGAGQPQHF.

This clonotype was observed a handful of times. The chain uses TRBV5-4 and TRBJ1-2; D remains unclear. This CDR3 has 14 residues. V was pared by 3 bases and J by 3 bases, with 12 bases between. Germline V gene sequence: CDR1 SGHNT, CDR2 YYREEE (reference sequence). The CDR3 DNA follows: TGTGCCAGCAGCTCTGGAGGCAGAGACTATGGCTACACCTTC. It yields the protein CASSSGGRDYGYTF.

The table lists this clonotype with many counts. The chain uses TRBV28 and TRBJ1-1, with D perhaps TRBD1 (6 bases). V lost 6 bases to trimming and J lost 10 bases, with 24 bases between them. The CDR3 contains 15 residues. Germline CDR1 reads MDHEN; CDR2 reads SYDVKM. The DNA for the CDR3 is TGTGCCAGCAGACTTCAACCCTCGAGACAGGTCACAGCTTTCTTT. It specifies CASRLQPSRQVTAFF.

This clonotype was seen at least ten times. The V and J genes are TRBV6-2 or TRBV6-3 and TRBJ2-3; perhaps TRBD2 as D (5 bases). V was pared by 2 bases and J by 12 bases, with 9 bases between. This CDR3 has 11 residues. CDR1 and CDR2 from the germline V gene are MNHEY and SVGEGT. The chain's CDR3 is CASSYGREQYF. In DNA form, the CDR3 reads TGTGCCAGCAGTTACGGCCGGGAACAGTATTTT.

Ten or more counts support this clonotype. The chain is built from TRBV28 and TRBJ2-7; D unresolved. CDR3 length: 11 amino acids. With 3 bases removed from V and 7 bases from J, the gap between germline ends came to 7 bases. The V gene's germline CDR1 is MDHEN and CDR2 SYDVKM. CDR3 coding DNA: TGTGCCAGCAGTTTGAACATAGAGCAGTACTTC. Amino acid sequence: CASSLNIEQYF.

This clonotype was seen a handful of times. V usage is TRBV20-1 and J usage is TRBJ2-5; tentative D call: TRBD2 (7 bases). Trimming removed 1 base at V and 5 bases at J, with 17 bases between. Germline values: CDR1 DFQATT, CDR2 SNEGSKA (reference sequence). The CDR3 covers 15 residues. The CDR3 protein is CSARGMGGPRETQYF. The DNA for the CDR3 is TGCAGTGCTAGAGGCATGGGGGGGCCCCGGGAGACCCAGTACTTC.

The sample holds a few counts of this clonotype. This chain uses TRBV14 with TRBJ2-1; D might be TRBD1 (5 bases). The V end lost 0 bases, the J end lost 11 bases, and 8 bases lay between the germline ends. Germline CDR1 is SGHDN and CDR2 is FVKESK. The CDR3 has 12 residues. The CDR3 nucleotides are TGTGCCAGCAGCCAAGAGGGGCAGAAGCAGTTCTTC. Translation: CASSQEGQKQFF.

Many counts were recorded for this clonotype. This rearrangement joins TRBV6-1 to TRBJ1-2, with D unresolved. V dropped 10 bases and J dropped 0 bases, with 12 bases sitting between them. Germline V gene sequence: CDR1 MNHNS, CDR2 SASEGT. CDR3 length: 13 residues. Here the CDR3 reads CATSDGANYGYTF. CDR3 DNA: TGTGCCACCTCGGACGGAGCTAACTATGGCTACACCTTC.

With respect to this clonotype: This clone may be a read error of a much larger clone one base away. This chain uses TRBV5-1 with TRBJ2-7; perhaps TRBD1 as D (5 bases). The CDR3 runs to 15 residues. Germline CDR1 reads SGHRS; CDR2 reads YFSETQ. The V end lost 0 bases, the J end lost 3 bases, and 13 bases lay between the germline ends. CDR3 DNA: TGCGCCAGCAGCTTGGATGGGGCAGCTGACTACGAGCAGTACTTC. Protein sequence: CASSLDGAADYEQYF.

There are many counts of this clonotype. V is TRBV6-2 or TRBV6-3 and J is TRBJ1-5; 9 bases line up with TRBD1. Germline lookup yields CDR1 MNHEY and CDR2 SVGEGT. This CDR3 region has 17 residues. The trim removed 5 bases at V and 2 bases at J, leaving 10 bases unmatched. CDR3 in amino acids: CASSAPGQGSGNQPQHF. CDR3 DNA: TGTGCCAGCAGTGCACCGGGACAGGGTTCGGGCAATCAGCCCCAGCATTTT.

This clonotype was observed a handful of times. The CDR3 DNA reads TGCAGCGTTCTCTCTACCGGGACAGACTATGGCTACACCTTC. It is translated as CSVLSTGTDYGYTF. The V and J genes are TRBV29-1 and TRBJ1-2, with 7 bases fitting TRBD1. V was clipped by 5 bases and J by 3 bases; unmatched bases: 9. Germline CDR1 SQVTM, CDR2 ANQGSEA. CDR3 length: 14 residues.

The chain couples TRBV4-3 to TRBJ2-5, with 11 bases identical to TRBD2. Germline loops: CDR1 LGHNA, CDR2 YSLEER. This CDR3 is built from 16 residues. V shed 2 bases, J shed 5 bases, and the junction held 7 bases outside the gene matches. CDR3 sequence (DNA): TGCGCCAGCAGCCAACAAATTAGCGGGAGGGGGGAGACCCAGTACTTC. It is translated as CASSQQISGRGETQYF.

There are many counts of this clonotype. V and J are TRBV7-2 and TRBJ2-1; TRBD2 agrees at 7 bases. V lost 1 base and J lost 8; bases outside the gene matches: 8. The CDR3 contains 15 residues. Germline-derived CDR1 and CDR2 are SGHTA and FQGNSA. Here the CDR3 reads CASSLGVGGVYEQFF. The CDR3 region has the DNA TGTGCCAGCAGCTTAGGGGTGGGGGGGGTGTATGAGCAGTTCTTC.